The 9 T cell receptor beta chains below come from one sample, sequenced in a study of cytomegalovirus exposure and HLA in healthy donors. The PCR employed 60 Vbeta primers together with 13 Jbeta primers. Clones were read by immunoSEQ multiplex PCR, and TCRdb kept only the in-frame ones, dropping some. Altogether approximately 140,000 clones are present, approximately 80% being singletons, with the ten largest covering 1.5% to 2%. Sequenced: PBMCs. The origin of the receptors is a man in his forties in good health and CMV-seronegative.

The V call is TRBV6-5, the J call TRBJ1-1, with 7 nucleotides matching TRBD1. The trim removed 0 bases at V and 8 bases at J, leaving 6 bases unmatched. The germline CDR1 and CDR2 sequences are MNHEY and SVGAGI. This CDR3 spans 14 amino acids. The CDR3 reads CASSYSSTGLEAFF. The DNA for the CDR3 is TGTGCCAGCAGTTACTCGTCGACAGGGTTAGAAGCTTTCTTT.

CDR3 coding DNA: TGTGCCTGGATTCTACTCCAGGCCAGGGATACTGGCTACACCTTC. Residues: CAWILLQARDTGYTF. The chain uses TRBV30 and TRBJ1-2; maybe TRBD1 (5 bases). Between the trimmed V and J ends, which lost 4 bases and 7 bases, there was a span of 22 bases. The CDR3 has 15 residues. Germline V lookup: CDR1 GTSNPN, CDR2 SVGIG (reference sequence). The full variable domain, in which reference TRBV30 and TRBJ1-2 provide the parts outside the CDR3, is SQTIHQWPATLVQPVGSPLSLECTVEGTSNPNLYWYRQAAGRGLQLLFYSVGIGQISSEVPQNLSASRPQDRQFILSSKKLLLSDSGFYLCAWILLQARDTGYTFGSGTRLTVV.

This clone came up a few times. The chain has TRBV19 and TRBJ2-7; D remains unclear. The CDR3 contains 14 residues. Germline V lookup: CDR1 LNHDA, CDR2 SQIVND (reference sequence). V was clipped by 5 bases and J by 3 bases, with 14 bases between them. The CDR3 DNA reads TGTGCCAGTAGTGACCGACCAAACTACTACGAGCAGTACTTC. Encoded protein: CASSDRPNYYEQYF.

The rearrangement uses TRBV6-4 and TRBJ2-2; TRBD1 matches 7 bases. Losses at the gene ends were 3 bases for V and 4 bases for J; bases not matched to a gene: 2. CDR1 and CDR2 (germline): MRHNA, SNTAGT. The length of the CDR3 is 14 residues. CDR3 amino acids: CASSETGSTGELFF. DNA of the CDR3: TGTGCCAGCAGTGAGACAGGGAGCACCGGGGAGCTGTTTTTT.

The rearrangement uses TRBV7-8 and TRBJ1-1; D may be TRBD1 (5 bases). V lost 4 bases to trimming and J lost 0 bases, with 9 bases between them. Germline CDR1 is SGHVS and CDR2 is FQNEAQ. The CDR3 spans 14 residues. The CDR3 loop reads CASSSTGLNTEAFF. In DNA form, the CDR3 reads TGTGCCAGCAGCTCAACAGGTTTGAACACTGAAGCTTTCTTT. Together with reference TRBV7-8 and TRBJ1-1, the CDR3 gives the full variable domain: GAGVSQSPRYKVAKRGQDVALRCDPISGHVSLFWYQQALGQGPEFLTYFQNEAQLDKSGLPSDRFFAERPEGSVSTLKIQRTQQEDSAVYLCASSSTGLNTEAFFGQGTRLTVV.

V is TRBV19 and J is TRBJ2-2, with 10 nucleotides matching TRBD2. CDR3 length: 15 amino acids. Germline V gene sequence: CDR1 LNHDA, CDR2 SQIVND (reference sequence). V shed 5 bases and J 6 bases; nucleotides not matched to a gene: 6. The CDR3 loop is CASSWLAGASGELFF. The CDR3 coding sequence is TGTGCCAGTAGTTGGCTAGCGGGGGCCTCCGGGGAGCTGTTTTTT.

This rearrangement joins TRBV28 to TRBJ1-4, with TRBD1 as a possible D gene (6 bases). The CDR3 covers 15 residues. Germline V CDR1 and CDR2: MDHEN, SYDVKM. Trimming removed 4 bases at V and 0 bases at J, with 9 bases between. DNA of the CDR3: TGTGCCAGCAGTTCTGAGGGGGCAACTAATGAAAAACTGTTTTTT. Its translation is CASSSEGATNEKLFF.

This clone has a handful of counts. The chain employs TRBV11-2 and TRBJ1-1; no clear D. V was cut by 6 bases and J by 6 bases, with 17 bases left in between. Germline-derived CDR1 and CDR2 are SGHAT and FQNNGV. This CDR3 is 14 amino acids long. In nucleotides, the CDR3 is TGTGCCAGCAGACCTACCTTGGTCGGAGCTGAAGCTTTCTTT. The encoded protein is CASRPTLVGAEAFF. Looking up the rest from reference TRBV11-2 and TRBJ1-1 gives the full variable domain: EAGVAQSPRYKIIEKRQSVAFWCNPISGHATLYWYQQILGQGPKLLIQFQNNGVVDDSQLPKDRFSAERLKGVDSTLKIQPAKLEDSAVYLCASRPTLVGAEAFFGQGTRLTVV.

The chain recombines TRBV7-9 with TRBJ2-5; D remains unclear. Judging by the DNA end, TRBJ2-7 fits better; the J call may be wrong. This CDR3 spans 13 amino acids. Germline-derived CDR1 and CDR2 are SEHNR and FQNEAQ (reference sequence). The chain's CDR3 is CASSLIATYEQYF. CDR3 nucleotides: TGTGCCAGCAGCTTAATAGCCACCTACGAGCAGTACTTC.